This TCR beta chain was recovered during a study of graft-versus-host responses after intestinal transplantation. Across the study: Following induction with anti-thymocyte globulin, all recipients were given tacrolimus and steroids for two to three years.

Between the trimmed V and J ends, which lost 5 bases and 7 bases, there was a span of 18 bases. CDR3 length: 14 residues. Per the germline V gene, CDR1 is MNHEY and CDR2 is SVGAGI. Only in-frame clones appear in the TCRdb table, and some are missing; sequencing was by immunoSEQ multiplex PCR. The sample lists 77,000 or so clones; about 90% were seen once. This sequence originates from a human patient who received an intestinal transplant, so some T cells may come from the graft donor. This rearrangement joins TRBV6-5 to TRBJ2-7; possible D gene TRBD1, 6 bases. The sample here was PBMCs, taken 98 days after intestinal transplantation. CDR3 residues: CASSAAGVLREQYF. In DNA, the CDR3 is TGTGCCAGCAGTGCAGCAGGGGTCCTAAGGGAGCAGTACTTC.